This TCR beta chain is from a study of identifying expanded T cells in peripheral blood. This CDR3 region has 11 residues. Germline CDR1 SGHTA, CDR2 FQGNSA. Trimming took off 0 bases at V and 8 bases at J, with 5 bases between the two ends. General observations from the study: Differentially abundant clones: about 1.2 between replicates, approximately 16 at roughly 13 days, over 18 at four. Roughly 2-week clone count variance significantly increased as total template count grew.

In the case of this clone: Its cognate antigen is unknown.

No infections or other immune events were documented during collection. Sequencing used immunoSEQ multiplex PCR; TCRdb keeps in-frame clones, though not all of them. The repertoire holds about 58,000 clones, with 89% as singletons. This chain links TRBV7-2 with TRBJ2-7; no clear D gene. The TCR originated in a person between 18 and 70 years old in good health. The sample taken for sequencing was blood. The CDR3 nucleotides read TGTGCCAGCAGCTTAGCGTACAAGCAGTACTTC. It translates to CASSLAYKQYF.